One sample yielded the 10 T cell receptor beta chains listed below, sequenced in a study of blood T cells in healthy people across ages. Through a sample-barcoded 5' primer and a J-beta primer mix, a second PCR was run for roughly 7 to 11 cycles. In TCRdb, the 5' RACE reads were re-called with MiXCR into one record per CDR3 protein. The repertoire holds hundreds of thousands of distinct CDR3 sequences, roughly 21% seen once, with around 3.4% in the top ten. The sample comprised blood. Receptors originate from a man aged 70 or older in good health.

This clonotype was observed at least ten times. This sequence joins TRBV14 and TRBJ2-7; the D is unclear. This CDR3 spans 14 amino acids. Germline V CDR1 and CDR2: SGHDN, FVKESK. Trimming removed 1 base at V and 6 bases at J, with 13 bases between. As DNA, the CDR3 is TGTGCCAGCAGCCAAGCAAGGCGATTCTCCGAGCAGTACTTC. Its translation: CASSQARRFSEQYF.

The chain recombines TRBV6-5 with TRBJ1-4, with TRBD1 identical over 8 bases. The CDR3 is 15 amino acids. V dropped 6 bases and J dropped 7; count of bases not matched to a gene: 10. CDR1 and CDR2 (germline): MNHEY, SVGAGI. CDR3 nucleotide sequence: TGTGCCAGCAGACTGGACAGGGCGAATACTGAAAAACTGTTTTTT. Translating it yields CASRLDRANTEKLFF.

This clonotype was seen a handful of times. The rearrangement uses TRBV6-1 and TRBJ1-4; D remains ambiguous. Deletions cut 3 bases from V and 0 bases from J, with 11 bases between. The germline gives CDR1 MNHNS, CDR2 SASEGT. CDR3 length: 16 amino acids. CDR3 nucleotide sequence: TGTGCCAGCAGTGAGATGCGTAGAGCAACTAATGAAAAACTGTTTTTT. Translated, it gives CASSEMRRATNEKLFF.

V is TRBV4-2 and J is TRBJ2-7, with D tentatively TRBD2 (5 bases). From germline, CDR1 is LGHNA and CDR2 YNFKEQ. The V and J ends lost 0 bases and 5 bases respectively, with 8 bases between them. This CDR3 has 13 amino acids. The CDR3: CASSQDRRNEQYF. The CDR3 DNA follows: TGTGCCAGCAGCCAAGATAGGAGGAACGAGCAGTACTTC.

This clonotype was seen a few times. The chain carries TRBV7-2 and TRBJ1-3, with 7 positions matching TRBD1. J gave up 0 bases and V 6 bases, and 8 bases lay outside the gene matches. Germline CDR1 and CDR2: SGHTA and FQGNSA. The CDR3 totals 16 residues. This CDR3 reads CASRDGTASSGNTIYF. CDR3 bases: TGTGCCAGCAGGGACGGGACAGCGAGCTCTGGAAACACCATATATTTT.

A few counts support this clonotype. The chain links TRBV18 to TRBJ2-7; the D is unclear. The CDR3 consists of 14 residues. Trimming shortened V by 2 bases and J by 4 bases, and 12 bases separated the two germline ends. CDR1 and CDR2 from the germline V gene are KGHSH and LQKENI. The CDR3 sequence: CASSPSGSAYEQYF. In DNA form, the CDR3 reads TGTGCCAGCTCACCATCGGGTTCAGCATACGAGCAGTACTTC.

Only a few counts were recorded for this clonotype. The CDR3 DNA reads TGTGCCAGCACCCCTATCAGTGAGCAGTTCTTC. The encoded protein is CASTPISEQFF. The chain carries TRBV2 and TRBJ2-1, with unresolved D. The germline V gene has CDR1 SNHLY and CDR2 FYNNEI. V lost 7 bases and J 9 bases, leaving 10 bases between the germline ends. This CDR3 is built from 11 residues.

The sample holds a few counts of this clonotype. The chain is built from TRBV28 and TRBJ1-1; possibly TRBD1 for D (6 bases). This CDR3 is 13 amino acids long. CDR1 and CDR2 from the germline V gene are MDHEN and SYDVKM. V was pared by 0 bases and J by 6 bases, with 8 bases between. The CDR3 bases are TGTGCCAGCAGTTTATGGGGACAACCTGAAGCTTTCTTT. It yields the protein CASSLWGQPEAFF.

This clonotype has only a few counts. The DNA is left out, because the CDR3 cannot be placed on it with certainty; the CDR3 is given as TCRdb lists it. The gene calls are TRBV28 and TRBJ1-2; the D call in the table, TRBD1, was not verified against the DNA. The germline V gene has CDR1 MDHEN and CDR2 SYDVKM. Termini included, the CDR3 measures 15 amino acids. CDR3 protein: CASSTSDRGRDGYTF.

This clonotype was counted a few times. This chain links TRBV9 with TRBJ1-5; D remains unclear. The germline CDR1 and CDR2 sequences are SGDLS and YYNGEE. V lost 0 bases to trimming and J lost 5 bases, with 9 bases between them. The CDR3 has 14 amino acids. The CDR3, as DNA: TGTGCCAGCAGCGTAGACTACCGTTATCAGCCCCAGCATTTT. This gives the protein CASSVDYRYQPQHF.